This TCR beta chain was sequenced in a study of cytomegalovirus exposure and HLA in healthy donors. Study context: An early data release held tens of millions of unique TCRs from HLA-typed donors.

This clone showed up just once. The antigen is not known. The V and J ends lost 2 bases and 4 bases, in that order; junction bases with no gene match: 18. The CDR3 length is 18 residues. The germline V gene encodes CDR1 SGHTS and CDR2 YDEGEE. PCR primers comprised 60 Vbeta and 13 Jbeta primers. TCRdb's copy holds only in-frame clones and misses some; the assay was immunoSEQ multiplex PCR. The data show some 130,000 clones, about 78% seen once. Healthy individuals who donated bone marrow served as the donors. Study-wide findings and caveats: TCR beta V- and J-gene trimming, according to a later analysis, was linked to a missense DCLRE1C variant.

The sample was PBMCs. The TCR originated in a man between 45 and 60 years old in good health and CMV-seropositive. V is TRBV5-8 and J is TRBJ2-7, with 7 bases lining up with TRBD1. The CDR3 DNA sequence: TGTGCCAGCAGCTTTTGGACAGGCTACAGCTTTAATTCATACGAGCAGTACTTC. It is translated as CASSFWTGYSFNSYEQYF.